There are a few counts of the clone carrying this T cell receptor (beta chain). What it recognizes is unknown. This entry is derived from a study of type 1 regulatory T cells. Across the whole study: T-allo10 is a Tr1-enriched, alloantigen-specific CD4 T cell product made in vitro.

Germline V gene data show CDR1 as GTSNPN and CDR2 as SVGIG (reference sequence). V lost 2 bases and J lost 0, with 14 bases in between. The CDR3 contains 15 residues. In TCRdb, the reads were re-called with MiXCR into one record per CDR3 protein. The data show around 14,000 distinct CDR3 sequences, roughly 13% seen once. The genes are TRBV30 and TRBJ2-7, with D tentatively TRBD2 (5 bases). The sequenced sample consisted of cultured T cells, either the whole culture or a sorted T cell fraction (not recorded which). This receptor was taken from a human donor in good health. The DNA for the CDR3 is TGTGCCTGGAGTATTTCTAGCCATGTCTCCTACGAGCAGTACTTC. As protein: CAWSISSHVSYEQYF.